The rows below give T cell receptor beta chains drawn from one sample of a study of OX40 agonist ivuxolimab in advanced cancers. Method: immunoSEQ multiplex PCR; TCRdb's copy keeps in-frame clones and lacks some. Here the sample spans 35,000 to 50,000 clones, roughly 86% being singletons. The material was CD4+ or CD8+ T cells sorted from blood, obtained in a trial of the OX40 agonist ivuxolimab. The receptors originated from an adult with an advanced solid tumor such as melanoma, head and neck, liver or kidney cancer. Each CDR3 is given with its conserved first and last residue. A D gene is named only where the DNA matches it firmly. Some rows mark clone size as missing; the rest say once, few, many or name a class of expanded clone.

TRBD1 | TRBJ1-3 | TRBV6-5 | - | CASSASGTAGNTIYF | TGTGCCAGCAGTGCCTCCGGGACAGCTGGAAACACCATATATTTT
- | TRBJ2-3 | TRBV30 | - | CAWADGITDTQYF | TGTGCCTGGGCTGATGGGATCACAGATACGCAGTATTTT
TRBD2 | TRBJ2-1 | TRBV27 | - | CASHDLGGSLGNEQFF | TGTGCCAGCCACGACCTCGGCGGGAGTCTGGGCAATGAGCAGTTCTTC
- | TRBJ2-7 | TRBV7-8 | - | CASSLPLYEQYF | TGTGCCAGCAGCCTTCCCCTCTACGAGCAGTACTTC
- | TRBJ2-2 | TRBV5-6 | once | CASSSGLLTGELFF | TGTGCCAGCAGCTCAGGACTCCTCACCGGGGAGCTGTTTTTT
- | TRBJ2-1 | TRBV5-1 | - | CASRVTLDNEQFF | TGCGCCAGCAGGGTAACTCTGGACAATGAGCAGTTCTTC
- | TRBJ2-2 | TRBV19 | - | CASCRIGLSGELFF | TGTGCCAGCTGTCGAATCGGTCTGTCCGGGGAGCTGTTTTTT
TRBD1 | TRBJ1-2 | TRBV25-1 | - | CASNSGQGVYGYTF | TGTGCCAGCAATTCGGGACAGGGAGTATATGGCTACACCTTC
- | TRBJ2-1 | TRBV25-1 | - | CATGTDLGLYNEQFF | TGTGCCACGGGTACAGACTTGGGCCTCTACAATGAGCAGTTCTTC
TRBD2 | TRBJ2-1 | TRBV29-1 | - | CSARRSGRVNEQFF | TGCAGCGCTCGGCGGAGCGGGAGGGTCAATGAGCAGTTCTTC
- | TRBJ1-6 | TRBV9 | - | CASSGGGAPNSPLHF | TGTGCCAGCAGCGGCGGAGGGGCGCCTAATTCACCCCTCCACTTT
- | TRBJ1-2 | TRBV7-2 | - | CASSLVRGPASYGYTF | TGTGCCAGCAGCTTAGTGAGGGGCCCAGCAAGCTATGGCTACACCTTC
- | TRBJ2-5 | TRBV9 | - | CASSVLPGQETQYF | TGTGCCAGCAGCGTATTGCCAGGACAAGAGACCCAGTACTTC
- | TRBJ2-7 | TRBV19 | - | CASSSRLAGQGEQYF | TGTGCCAGTAGTAGCCGACTAGCGGGACAGGGGGAGCAGTACTTC
- | TRBJ1-5 | TRBV5-6 | - | CASSRTGASQPQHF | TGTGCCAGCAGCCGCACGGGGGCGTCTCAGCCCCAGCATTTT
TRBD2 | TRBJ2-7 | TRBV5-6 | - | CASSLMISGMSRRYEQYF | TGTGCCAGCAGCTTGATGATTAGCGGGATGTCCCGAAGGTACGAGCAGTACTTC
- | TRBJ2-5 | TRBV6-6 | - | CASSYQYKETQYF | TGTGCCAGCAGTTACCAGTATAAAGAGACCCAGTACTTC
TRBD2 | TRBJ2-3 | TRBV7-2 | once | CASRSSGRATDTQYF | TGTGCCAGCAGATCTAGCGGGAGGGCCACAGATACGCAGTATTTT
- | TRBJ2-7 | TRBV5-6 | - | CASSPPRPSVQYF | TGTGCCAGCAGCCCCCCGAGGCCAAGTGTGCAGTACTTC
- | TRBJ2-2 | TRBV7-3 | - | CASSQTSGTVNTGELFF | TGTGCCAGCAGCCAGACATCCGGGACCGTGAACACCGGGGAGCTGTTTTTT
TRBD1 | TRBJ2-7 | TRBV27 | - | CASSQWTGGSYEQYF | TGTGCCAGCAGTCAGTGGACAGGGGGCTCTTACGAGCAGTACTTC
- | TRBJ2-2 | TRBV5-1 | - | CASSEGTRNTGELFF | TGCGCCAGCAGCGAGGGGACAAGGAACACCGGGGAGCTGTTTTTT
- | TRBJ2-5 | TRBV7-9 | - | CASSLGGRLQETQYF | TGTGCCAGCAGCTTAGGGGGACGGCTGCAAGAGACCCAGTACTTC
- | TRBJ2-7 | TRBV27 | - | CASSLSLGPYEQYF | TGTGCCAGCAGTTTAAGTTTAGGCCCCTACGAGCAGTACTTC
- | TRBJ1-5 | TRBV7-8 | few | CASSLEGLRSNQPQHF | TGTGCCAGCAGCTTAGAGGGCTTACGGAGCAATCAGCCCCAGCATTTT
TRBD1 | TRBJ1-1 | TRBV19 | - | CASSTSGTGDFTEAFF | TGTGCCAGTAGTACGTCCGGGACAGGGGATTTCACTGAAGCTTTCTTT
- | TRBJ2-2 | TRBV5-4 | few | CASSTTTTPQLFF | TGTGCCAGCAGCACGACTACCACGCCCCAGCTGTTTTTT
- | TRBJ2-6 | TRBV7-3 | once | CASSLMGAGANVLTF | TGTGCCAGCAGCCTAATGGGCGCTGGGGCCAACGTCCTGACTTTC
- | TRBJ2-7 | TRBV4-3 | - | CASSYSLTNALVEQYF | TGCGCCAGCAGCTACTCACTGACAAACGCCTTGGTCGAGCAGTACTTC